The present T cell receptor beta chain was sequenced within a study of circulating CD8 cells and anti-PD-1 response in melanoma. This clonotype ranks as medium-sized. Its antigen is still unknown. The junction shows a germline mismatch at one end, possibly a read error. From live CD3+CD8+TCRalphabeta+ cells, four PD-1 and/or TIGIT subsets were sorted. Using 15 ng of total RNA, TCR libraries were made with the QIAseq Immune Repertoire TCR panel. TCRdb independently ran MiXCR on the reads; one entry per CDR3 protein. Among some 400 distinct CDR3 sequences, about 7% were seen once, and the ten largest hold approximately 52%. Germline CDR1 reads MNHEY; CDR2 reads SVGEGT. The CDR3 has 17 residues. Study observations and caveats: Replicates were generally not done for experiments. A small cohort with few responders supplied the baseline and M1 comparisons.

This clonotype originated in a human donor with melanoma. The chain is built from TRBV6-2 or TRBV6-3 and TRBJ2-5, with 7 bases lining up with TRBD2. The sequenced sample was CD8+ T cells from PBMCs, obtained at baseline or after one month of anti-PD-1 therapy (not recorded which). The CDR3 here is CAGSYDVRAGQQETQYF. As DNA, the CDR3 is TGTGCCGGCAGTTACGACGTTCGAGCGGGGCAACAAGAGACCCAGTACTTC.